The clone carrying this TCR beta chain was counted ten times or more. Its antigen is not identified. The junction differs from germline at one of its ends, possibly a read error. The sample comes from a study of read filtering for tumor transcriptome and immune sequencing. Study summary: After DNase treatment, RNA was made into whole-transcriptome libraries. Study-level findings and limits: In IR-seq, single-read clonotypes were roughly 80% of clonotypes but approximately 3.2% of reads. Without single-read clonotypes, shared clonotype proportions correlated more between IR-seq and RNA-seq.

This CDR3 is 11 amino acids long. CDR1 and CDR2 (germline): MGHRA, YSYEKL. Sampling of bone marrow took place during active disease in every patient. This library used about 360 ng RNA and molecular barcoded adaptors spanning alpha/delta and beta/gamma chains. TCRdb ran MiXCR on the reads and lists one entry per CDR3 protein. The data contain over 90,000 distinct CDR3 sequences, 20% to 25% of them singletons. This TCR was sampled from a donor aged 40 or over with multiple myeloma. This chain joins TRBV4-1 and TRBJ2-1; the D gene is possibly TRBD1 (5 bases). Sequencing was done on a sample of a population of CD138-negative cells sorted from bone marrow. CDR3 nucleotide sequence: TGCGCCAGCAGTCAAGGGGTTGAGCAGTTCTTC. Residues: CASSQGVEQFF.